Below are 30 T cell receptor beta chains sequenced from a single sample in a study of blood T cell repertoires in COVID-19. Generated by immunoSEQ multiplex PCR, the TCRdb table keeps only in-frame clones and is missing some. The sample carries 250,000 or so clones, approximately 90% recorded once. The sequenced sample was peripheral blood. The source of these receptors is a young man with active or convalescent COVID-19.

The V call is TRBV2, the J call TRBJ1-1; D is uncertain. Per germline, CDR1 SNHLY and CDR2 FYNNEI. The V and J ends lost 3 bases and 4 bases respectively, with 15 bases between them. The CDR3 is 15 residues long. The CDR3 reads CASSDLIMRSTEAFF. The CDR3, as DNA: TGTGCCAGCAGTGATTTGATCATGAGGAGCACTGAAGCTTTCTTT.

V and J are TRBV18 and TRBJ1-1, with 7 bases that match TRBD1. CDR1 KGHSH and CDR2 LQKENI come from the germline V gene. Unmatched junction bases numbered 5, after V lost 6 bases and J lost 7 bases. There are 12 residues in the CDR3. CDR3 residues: CASSPTGDEAFF. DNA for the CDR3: TGTGCCAGCTCCCCTACAGGGGATGAAGCTTTCTTT.

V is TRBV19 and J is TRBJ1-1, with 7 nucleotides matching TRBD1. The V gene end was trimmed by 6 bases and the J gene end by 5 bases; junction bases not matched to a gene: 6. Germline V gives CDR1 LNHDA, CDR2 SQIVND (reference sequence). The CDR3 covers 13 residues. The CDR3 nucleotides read TGTGCCAGTAGGGGACAGTTGGGGACTGAAGCTTTCTTT. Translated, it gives CASRGQLGTEAFF.

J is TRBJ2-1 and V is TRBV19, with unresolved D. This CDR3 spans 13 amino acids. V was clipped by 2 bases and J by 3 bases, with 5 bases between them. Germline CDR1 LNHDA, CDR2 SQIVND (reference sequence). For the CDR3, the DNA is TGTGCCAGTAGTATATATGTCTACAATGAGCAGTTCTTC. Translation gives CASSIYVYNEQFF. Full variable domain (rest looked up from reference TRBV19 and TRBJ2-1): DGGITQSPKYLFRKEGQNVTLSCEQNLNHDAMYWYRQDPGQGLRLIYYSQIVNDFQKGDIAEGYSVSREKKESFPLTVTSAQKNPTAFYLCASSIYVYNEQFFGPGTRLTVL.

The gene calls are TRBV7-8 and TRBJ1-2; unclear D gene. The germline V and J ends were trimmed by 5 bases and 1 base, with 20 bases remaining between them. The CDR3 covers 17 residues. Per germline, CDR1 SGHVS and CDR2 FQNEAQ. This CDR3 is CASSRRSDSNRNYGYTF. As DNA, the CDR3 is TGTGCCAGCAGCCGCAGGTCCGATTCGAACCGTAACTATGGCTACACCTTC.

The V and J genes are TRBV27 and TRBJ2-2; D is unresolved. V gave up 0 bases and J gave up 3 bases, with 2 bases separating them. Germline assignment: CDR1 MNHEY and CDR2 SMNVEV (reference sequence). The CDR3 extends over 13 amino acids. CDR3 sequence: CASSLSYTGELFF. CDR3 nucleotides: TGTGCCAGCAGTTTATCCTACACCGGGGAGCTGTTTTTT.

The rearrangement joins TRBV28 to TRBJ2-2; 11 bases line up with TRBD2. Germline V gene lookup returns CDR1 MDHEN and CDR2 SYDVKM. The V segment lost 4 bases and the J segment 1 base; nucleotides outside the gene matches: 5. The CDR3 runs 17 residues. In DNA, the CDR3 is TGTGCCAGCAGTTCACTAGCGGGAGAAAAGAACACCGGGGAGCTGTTTTTT. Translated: CASSSLAGEKNTGELFF. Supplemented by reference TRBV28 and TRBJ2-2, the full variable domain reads DVKVTQSSRYLVKRTGEKVFLECVQDMDHENMFWYRQDPGLGLRLIYFSYDVKMKEKGDIPEGYSVSREKKERFSLILESASTNQTSMYLCASSSLAGEKNTGELFFGEGSRLTVL.

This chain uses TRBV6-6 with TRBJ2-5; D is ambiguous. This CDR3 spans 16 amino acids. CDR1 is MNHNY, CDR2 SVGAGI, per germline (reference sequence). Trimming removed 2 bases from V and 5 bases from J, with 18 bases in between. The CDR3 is CASSYRGPSYGETQYF. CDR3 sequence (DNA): TGTGCCAGCAGTTACCGAGGCCCAAGTTACGGGGAGACCCAGTACTTC.

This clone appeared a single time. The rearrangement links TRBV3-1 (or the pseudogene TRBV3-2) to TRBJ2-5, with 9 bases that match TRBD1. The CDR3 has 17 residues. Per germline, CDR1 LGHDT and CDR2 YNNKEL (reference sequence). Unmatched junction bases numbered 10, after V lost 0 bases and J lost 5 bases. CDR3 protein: CASSQEIEQGARETQYF. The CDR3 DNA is TGTGCCAGCAGCCAAGAGATTGAACAGGGGGCGCGGGAGACCCAGTACTTC.

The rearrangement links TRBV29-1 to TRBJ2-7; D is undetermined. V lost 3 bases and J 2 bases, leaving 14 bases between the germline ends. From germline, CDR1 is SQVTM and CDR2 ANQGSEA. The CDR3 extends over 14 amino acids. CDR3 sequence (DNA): TGCAGCGTTGAGGTCCCAGGTGGTACCTACGAGCAGTACTTC. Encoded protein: CSVEVPGGTYEQYF.

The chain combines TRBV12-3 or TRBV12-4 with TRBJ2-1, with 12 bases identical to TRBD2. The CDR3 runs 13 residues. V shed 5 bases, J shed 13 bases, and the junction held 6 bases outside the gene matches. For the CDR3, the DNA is TGTGCCAGCAGTACTCTAGCGGGAGGGGAACAGTTCTTC. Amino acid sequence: CASSTLAGGEQFF.

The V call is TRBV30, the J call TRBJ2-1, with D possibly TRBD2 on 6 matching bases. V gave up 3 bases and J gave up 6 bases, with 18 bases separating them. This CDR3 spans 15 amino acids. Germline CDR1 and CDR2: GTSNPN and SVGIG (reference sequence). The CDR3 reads CAWRVGRSGSNEQFF. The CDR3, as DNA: TGTGCCTGGAGGGTGGGGAGGAGTGGGAGCAATGAGCAGTTCTTC.

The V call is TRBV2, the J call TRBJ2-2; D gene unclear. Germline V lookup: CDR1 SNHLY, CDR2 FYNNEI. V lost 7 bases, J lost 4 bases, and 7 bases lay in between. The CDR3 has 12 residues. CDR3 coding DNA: TGTGCCAGCACCCGGAGCACCGGGGAGCTGTTTTTT. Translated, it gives CASTRSTGELFF.

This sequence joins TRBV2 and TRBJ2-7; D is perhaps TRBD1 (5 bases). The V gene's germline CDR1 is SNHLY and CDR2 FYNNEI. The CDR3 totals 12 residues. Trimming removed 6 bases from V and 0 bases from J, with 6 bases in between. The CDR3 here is CASRDTSYEQYF. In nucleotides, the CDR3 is TGTGCCAGCAGGGACACCTCCTACGAGCAGTACTTC.

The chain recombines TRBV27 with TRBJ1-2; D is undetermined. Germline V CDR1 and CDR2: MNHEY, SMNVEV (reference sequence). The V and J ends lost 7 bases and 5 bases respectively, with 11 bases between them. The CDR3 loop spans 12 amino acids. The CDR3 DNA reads TGTGCCAGCACCTCTCGCAGTTATGGCTACACCTTC. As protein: CASTSRSYGYTF.

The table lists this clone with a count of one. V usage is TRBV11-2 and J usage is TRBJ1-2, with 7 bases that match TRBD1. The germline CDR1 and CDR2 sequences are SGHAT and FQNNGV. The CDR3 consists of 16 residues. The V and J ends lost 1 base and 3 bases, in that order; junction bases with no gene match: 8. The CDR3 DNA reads TGTGCCAGCAGCTTAGTAGCAGGGGGGTATGACTATGGCTACACCTTC. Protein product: CASSLVAGGYDYGYTF.

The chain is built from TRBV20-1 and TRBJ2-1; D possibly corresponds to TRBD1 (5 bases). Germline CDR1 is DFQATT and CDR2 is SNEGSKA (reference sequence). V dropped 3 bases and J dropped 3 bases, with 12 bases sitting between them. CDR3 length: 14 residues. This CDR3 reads CSASGAGFYNEQFF. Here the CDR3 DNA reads TGCAGTGCTAGTGGCGCAGGGTTCTACAATGAGCAGTTCTTC.

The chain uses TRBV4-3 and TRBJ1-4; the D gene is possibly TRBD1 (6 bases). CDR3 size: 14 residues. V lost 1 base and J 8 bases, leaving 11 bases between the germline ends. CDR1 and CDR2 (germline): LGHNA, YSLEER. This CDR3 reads CASSQGRGWEKLFF. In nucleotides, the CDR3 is TGCGCCAGCAGCCAAGGCAGGGGATGGGAAAAACTGTTTTTT.

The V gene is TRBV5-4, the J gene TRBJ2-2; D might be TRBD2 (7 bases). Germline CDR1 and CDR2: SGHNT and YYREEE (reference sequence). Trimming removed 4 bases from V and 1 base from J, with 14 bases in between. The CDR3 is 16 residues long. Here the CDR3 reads CASSVGGRMNTGELFF. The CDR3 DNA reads TGTGCCAGCAGCGTCGGGGGGCGGATGAACACCGGGGAGCTGTTTTTT.

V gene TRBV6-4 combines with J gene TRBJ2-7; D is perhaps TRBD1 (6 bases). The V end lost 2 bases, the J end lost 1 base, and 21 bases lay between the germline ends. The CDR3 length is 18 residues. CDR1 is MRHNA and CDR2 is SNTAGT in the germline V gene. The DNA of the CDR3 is TGTGCCAGCAGTGACCCGACAGGAGATCGCCACCAATCCTACGAGCAGTACTTC. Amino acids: CASSDPTGDRHQSYEQYF.

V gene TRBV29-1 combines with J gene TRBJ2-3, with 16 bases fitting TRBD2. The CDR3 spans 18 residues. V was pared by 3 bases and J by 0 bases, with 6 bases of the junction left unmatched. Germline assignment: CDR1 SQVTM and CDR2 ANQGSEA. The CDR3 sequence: CSVEGLAGGPRSTDTQYF. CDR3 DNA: TGCAGCGTTGAGGGACTAGCGGGGGGGCCACGAAGCACAGATACGCAGTATTTT.

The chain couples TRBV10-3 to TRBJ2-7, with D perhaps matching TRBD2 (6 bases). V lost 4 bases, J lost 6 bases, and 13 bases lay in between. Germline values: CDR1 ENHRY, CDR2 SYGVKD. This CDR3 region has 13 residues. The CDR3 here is CAISGGTPLEQYF. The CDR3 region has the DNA TGTGCCATCAGTGGCGGGACTCCCCTCGAGCAGTACTTC.

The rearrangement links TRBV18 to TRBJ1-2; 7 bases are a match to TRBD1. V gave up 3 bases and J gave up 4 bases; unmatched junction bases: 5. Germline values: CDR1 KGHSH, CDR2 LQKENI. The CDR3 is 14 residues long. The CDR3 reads CASSPQGDGYGYTF. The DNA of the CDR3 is TGTGCCAGCTCACCTCAGGGGGACGGCTATGGCTACACCTTC.

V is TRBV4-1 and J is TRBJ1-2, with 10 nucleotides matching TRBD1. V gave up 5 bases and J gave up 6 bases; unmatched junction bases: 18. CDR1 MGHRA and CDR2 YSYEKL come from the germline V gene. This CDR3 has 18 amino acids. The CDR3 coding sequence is TGCGCCAGCAGCACTTTTCCGGGACAGGGGATTCCTGAGAATGGCTACACCTTC. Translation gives CASSTFPGQGIPENGYTF.

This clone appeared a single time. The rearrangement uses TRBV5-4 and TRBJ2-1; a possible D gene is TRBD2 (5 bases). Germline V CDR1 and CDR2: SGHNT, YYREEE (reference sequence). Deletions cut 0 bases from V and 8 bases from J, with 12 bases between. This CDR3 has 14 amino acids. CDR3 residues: CASSLGGSTDEQFF. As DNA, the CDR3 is TGTGCCAGCAGCTTGGGTGGGAGTACGGATGAGCAGTTCTTC.

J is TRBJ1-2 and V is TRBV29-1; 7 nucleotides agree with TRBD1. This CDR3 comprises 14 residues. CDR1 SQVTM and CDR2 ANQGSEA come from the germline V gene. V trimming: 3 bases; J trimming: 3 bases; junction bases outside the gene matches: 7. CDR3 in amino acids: CSVETTGTYYGYTF. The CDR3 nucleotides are TGCAGCGTTGAGACGACAGGGACTTACTATGGCTACACCTTC.

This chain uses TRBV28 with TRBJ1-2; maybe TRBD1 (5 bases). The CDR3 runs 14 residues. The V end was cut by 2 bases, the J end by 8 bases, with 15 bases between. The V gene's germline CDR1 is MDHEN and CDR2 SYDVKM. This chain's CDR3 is CASSLDWTSRGYTF. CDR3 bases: TGTGCCAGCAGTTTAGACTGGACATCCCGGGGCTACACCTTC.

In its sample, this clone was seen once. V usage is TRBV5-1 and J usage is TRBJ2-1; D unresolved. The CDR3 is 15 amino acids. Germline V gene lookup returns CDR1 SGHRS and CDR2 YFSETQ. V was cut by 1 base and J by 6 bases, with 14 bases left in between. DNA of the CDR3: TGCGCCAGCAGCTTGTGGTCAGTAAACCGCAATGAGCAGTTCTTC. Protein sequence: CASSLWSVNRNEQFF.

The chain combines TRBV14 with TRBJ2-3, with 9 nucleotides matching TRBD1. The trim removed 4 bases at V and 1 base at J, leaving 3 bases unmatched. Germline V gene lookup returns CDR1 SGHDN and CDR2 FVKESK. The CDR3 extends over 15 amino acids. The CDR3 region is CASSLRTGGTDTQYF. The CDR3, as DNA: TGTGCCAGCAGCCTCCGGACAGGGGGCACAGATACGCAGTATTTT.

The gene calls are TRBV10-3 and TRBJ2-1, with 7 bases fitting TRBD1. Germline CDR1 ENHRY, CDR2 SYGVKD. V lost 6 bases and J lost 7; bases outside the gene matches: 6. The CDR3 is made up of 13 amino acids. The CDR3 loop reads CAIRNRQGNEQFF. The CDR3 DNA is TGTGCCATCAGAAACAGACAGGGTAATGAGCAGTTCTTC.